These 2 T cell receptor beta chains came from one sample sequenced in a study of OX40 agonist ivuxolimab in advanced cancers. The data were produced by immunoSEQ multiplex PCR, yet TCRdb's version contains in-frame clones alone and is incomplete. The table includes under 95,000 clones, roughly 86% detected once. The sequencing here drew on CD4+ or CD8+ T cells sorted from blood, taken in a trial of the OX40 agonist ivuxolimab. The receptors derive from an adult with an advanced solid tumor such as melanoma, head and neck, liver or kidney cancer.

This chain links TRBV4-1 with TRBJ2-1; D is unresolved. The length of the CDR3 is 14 residues. V dropped 4 bases and J dropped 0 bases, with 7 bases sitting between them. CDR1 is MGHRA, CDR2 YSYEKL, per germline. The CDR3 loop is CASSRQSSYNEQFF. In nucleotides, the CDR3 is TGCGCCAGCAGCCGTCAGAGCTCCTACAATGAGCAGTTCTTC.

This chain joins TRBV21-1 and TRBJ2-7; the DNA was not compared with TRBD2, the D call given in the table. TRBV21-1 is annotated as a pseudogene. The CDR3 has 14 residues. CDR3 coding DNA: TGTGCCAGCAGCAAACTAAGGAGCTCCTACGAGCAGTACTTC. This sequence encodes CASSKLRSSYEQYF.